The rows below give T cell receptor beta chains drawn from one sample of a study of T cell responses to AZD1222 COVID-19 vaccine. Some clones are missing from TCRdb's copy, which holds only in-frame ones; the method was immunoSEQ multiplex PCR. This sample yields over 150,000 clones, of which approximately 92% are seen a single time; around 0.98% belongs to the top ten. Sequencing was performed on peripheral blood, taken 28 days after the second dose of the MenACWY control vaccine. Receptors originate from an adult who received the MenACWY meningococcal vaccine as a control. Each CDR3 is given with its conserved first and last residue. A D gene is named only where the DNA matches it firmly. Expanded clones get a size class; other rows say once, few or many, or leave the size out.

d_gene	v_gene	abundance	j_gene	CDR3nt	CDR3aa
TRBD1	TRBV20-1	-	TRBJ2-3	TGCAGTGCTAGTTTGGGGACAGGGGCAGATACGCAGTATTTT	CSASLGTGADTQYF
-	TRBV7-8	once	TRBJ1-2	TGTGCCAGCAGCTCAGGGTATTCTGATGGCTACACCTTC	CASSSGYSDGYTF
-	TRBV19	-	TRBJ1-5	TGTGCCAGTAGGGAATACTCCGCCTTCAATCAGCCCCAGCATTTT	CASREYSAFNQPQHF
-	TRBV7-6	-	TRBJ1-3	TGTGCCAGCAGCTTAGCCCCGGAGGGAAACACCATATATTTT	CASSLAPEGNTIYF
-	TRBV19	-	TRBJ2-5	TGTGCCAGTAGTATAAGGGTAGCGGCCAACAAAGAGACCCAGTACTTC	CASSIRVAANKETQYF
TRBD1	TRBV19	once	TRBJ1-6	TGTGCCAGTAGTGACCGGACAGGGGGCGCGAATAATTCACCCCTCCACTTT	CASSDRTGGANNSPLHF
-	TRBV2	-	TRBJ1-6	TGTGCCAGCAGTGCCGGGACGTCGAATTCACCCCTCCACTTT	CASSAGTSNSPLHF
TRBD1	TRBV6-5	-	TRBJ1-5	TGTGCCAGCAGGGGACAGAACAATCAGCCCCAGCATTTT	CASRGQNNQPQHF
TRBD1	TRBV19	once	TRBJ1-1	TGTGCCAGTAGGGACAGGGGGGGCACTGAAGCTTTCTTT	CASRDRGGTEAFF
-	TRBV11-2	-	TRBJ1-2	TGTGCCAGCAGCTTAGGGTTAAGCTATGGCTACACCTTC	CASSLGLSYGYTF
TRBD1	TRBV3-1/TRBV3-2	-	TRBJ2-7	TGTGCCAGCAGCCAAGATCCGGGACAGGGTCTATACGAGCAGTACTTC	CASSQDPGQGLYEQYF
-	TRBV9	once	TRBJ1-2	TGTGCCAGCAGCGCCCCCCAGGGCTTGGGCTACACCTTC	CASSAPQGLGYTF
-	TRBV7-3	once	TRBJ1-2	TGTGCCAGCAGCTTTATGGGGGGCTACACCTTC	CASSFMGGYTF
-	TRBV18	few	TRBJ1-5	TGTGCCAGCTCACCAGGAATTTATCAGCCCCAGCATTTT	CASSPGIYQPQHF
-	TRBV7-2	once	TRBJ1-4	TGTGCCAGCAGCTTCACCCGGGGAGGTCGGGAAAAACTGTTTTTT	CASSFTRGGREKLFF
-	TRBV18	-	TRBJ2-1	TGTGCCAGCTCAGACCGGACGGGGGCCAACAATGAGCAGTTCTTC	CASSDRTGANNEQFF
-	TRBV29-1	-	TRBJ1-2	TGCAGCGTGGATCCCGGCTATGGCTACACCTTC	CSVDPGYGYTF
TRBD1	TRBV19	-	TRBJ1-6	TGTGCCAGTAGTGCCCGGACAGGGGAAAAATCACCCCTCCACTTT	CASSARTGEKSPLHF